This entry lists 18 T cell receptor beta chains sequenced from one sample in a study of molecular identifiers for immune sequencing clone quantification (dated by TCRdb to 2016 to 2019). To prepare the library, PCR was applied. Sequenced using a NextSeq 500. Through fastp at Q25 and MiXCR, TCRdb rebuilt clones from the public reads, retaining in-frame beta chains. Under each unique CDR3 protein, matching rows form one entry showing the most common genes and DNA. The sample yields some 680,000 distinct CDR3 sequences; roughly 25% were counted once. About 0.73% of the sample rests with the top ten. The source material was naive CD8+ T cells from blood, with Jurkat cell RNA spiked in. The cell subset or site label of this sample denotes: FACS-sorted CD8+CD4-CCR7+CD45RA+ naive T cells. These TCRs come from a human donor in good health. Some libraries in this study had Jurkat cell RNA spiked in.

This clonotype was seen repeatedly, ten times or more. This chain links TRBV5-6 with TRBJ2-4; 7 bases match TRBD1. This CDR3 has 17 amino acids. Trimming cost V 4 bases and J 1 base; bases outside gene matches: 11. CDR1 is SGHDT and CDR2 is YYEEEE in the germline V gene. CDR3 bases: TGTGCCAGCAGCCACTACACAGGGGTAGTTGCCAAAAACATTCAGTACTTC. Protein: CASSHYTGVVAKNIQYF.

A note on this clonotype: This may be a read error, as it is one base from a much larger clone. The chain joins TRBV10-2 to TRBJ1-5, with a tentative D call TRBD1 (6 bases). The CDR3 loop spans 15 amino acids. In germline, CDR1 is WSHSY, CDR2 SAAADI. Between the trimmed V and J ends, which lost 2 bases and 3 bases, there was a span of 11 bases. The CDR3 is CASSEPGQYNQPQHF. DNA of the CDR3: TGCGCCAGCAGTGAGCCCGGACAGTACAATCAGCCCCAGCATTTT.

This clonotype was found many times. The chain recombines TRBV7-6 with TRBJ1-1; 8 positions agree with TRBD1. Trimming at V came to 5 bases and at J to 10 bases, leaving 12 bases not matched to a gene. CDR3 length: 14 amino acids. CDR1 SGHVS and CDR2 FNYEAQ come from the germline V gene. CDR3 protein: CASSLTGDVLGAFF. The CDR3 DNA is TGTGCCAGCAGCCTGACAGGGGATGTTTTGGGAGCTTTCTTT.

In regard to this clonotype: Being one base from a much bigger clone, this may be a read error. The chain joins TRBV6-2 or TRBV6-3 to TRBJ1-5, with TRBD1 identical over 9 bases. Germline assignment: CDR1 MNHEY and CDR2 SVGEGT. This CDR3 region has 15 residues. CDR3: CASSSTGGGKQPQHF. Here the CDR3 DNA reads TGTGCCAGCAGTTCGACAGGGGGGGGCAAACAGCCCCAGCATTTT.

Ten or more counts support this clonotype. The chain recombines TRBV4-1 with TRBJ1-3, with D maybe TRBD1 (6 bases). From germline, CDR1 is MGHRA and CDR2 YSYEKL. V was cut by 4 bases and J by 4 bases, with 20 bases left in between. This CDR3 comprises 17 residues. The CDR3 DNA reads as TGCGCCAGCAGCCCCATCCACGTTACAGGGCAGGGAAACACCATATATTTT. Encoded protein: CASSPIHVTGQGNTIYF.

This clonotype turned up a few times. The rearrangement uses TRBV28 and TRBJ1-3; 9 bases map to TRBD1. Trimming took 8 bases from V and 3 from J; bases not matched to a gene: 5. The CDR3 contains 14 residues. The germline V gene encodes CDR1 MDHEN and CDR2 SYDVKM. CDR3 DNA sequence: TGTGCCAGCGGGGACAGGGAATATGGAAACACCATATATTTT. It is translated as CASGDREYGNTIYF.

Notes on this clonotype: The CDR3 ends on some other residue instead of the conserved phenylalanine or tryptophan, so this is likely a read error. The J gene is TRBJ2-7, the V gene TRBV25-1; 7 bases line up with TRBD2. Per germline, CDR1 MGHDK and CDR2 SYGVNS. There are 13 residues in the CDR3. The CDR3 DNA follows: TGTGCCGGCAGCCAAGGACTAGTATACGAGCAGTACTCC. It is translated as CAGSQGLVYEQYS.

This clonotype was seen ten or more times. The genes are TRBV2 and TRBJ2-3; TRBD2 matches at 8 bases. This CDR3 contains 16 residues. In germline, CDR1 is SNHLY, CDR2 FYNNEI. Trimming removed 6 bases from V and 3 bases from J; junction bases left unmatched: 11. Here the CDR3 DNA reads TGTGCCAGCAGAACTAACTTACTAGCGGCGACAGATACGCAGTATTTT. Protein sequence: CASRTNLLAATDTQYF.

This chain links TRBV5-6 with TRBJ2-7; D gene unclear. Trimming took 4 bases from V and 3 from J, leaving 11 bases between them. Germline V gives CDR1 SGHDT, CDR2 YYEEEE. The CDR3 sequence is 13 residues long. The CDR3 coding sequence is TGTGCCAGCAGCCTAAGGATGGGCTACGAGCAGTACTTC. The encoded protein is CASSLRMGYEQYF.

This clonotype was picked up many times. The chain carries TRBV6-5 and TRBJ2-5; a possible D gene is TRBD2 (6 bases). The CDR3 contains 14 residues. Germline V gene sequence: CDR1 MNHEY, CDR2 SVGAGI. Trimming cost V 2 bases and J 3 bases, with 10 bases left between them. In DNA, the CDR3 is TGTGCCAGCAGTTACACCGTAGCGGAAGAGACCCAGTACTTC. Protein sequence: CASSYTVAEETQYF.

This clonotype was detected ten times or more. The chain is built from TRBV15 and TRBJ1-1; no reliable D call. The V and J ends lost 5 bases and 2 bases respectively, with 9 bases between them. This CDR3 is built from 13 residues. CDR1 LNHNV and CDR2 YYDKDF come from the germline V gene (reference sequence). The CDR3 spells CATSQRANTEAFF. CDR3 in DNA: TGTGCCACCAGCCAGCGGGCTAACACTGAAGCTTTCTTT.

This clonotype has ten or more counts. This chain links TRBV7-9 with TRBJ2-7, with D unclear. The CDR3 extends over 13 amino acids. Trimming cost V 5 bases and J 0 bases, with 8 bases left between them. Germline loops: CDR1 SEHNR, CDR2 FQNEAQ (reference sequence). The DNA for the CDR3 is TGTGCCAGCAGCACCAGTAGCTCCTACGAGCAGTACTTC. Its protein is CASSTSSSYEQYF.

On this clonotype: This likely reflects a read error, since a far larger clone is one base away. The CDR3 loop is CSARNGSYEQYF. The CDR3 coding sequence is TGCAGCGCTCGTAACGGCTCCTACGAGCAGTACTTC. The chain uses TRBV29-1 and TRBJ2-7; D gene ambiguous. V was trimmed by 7 bases and J by 0 bases, leaving 10 bases between them. CDR1 SQVTM and CDR2 ANQGSEA come from the germline V gene. The CDR3 covers 12 residues.

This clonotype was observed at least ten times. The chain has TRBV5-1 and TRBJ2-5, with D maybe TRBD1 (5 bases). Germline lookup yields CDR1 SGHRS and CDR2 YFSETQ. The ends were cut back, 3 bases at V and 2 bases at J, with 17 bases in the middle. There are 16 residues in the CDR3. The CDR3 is CASSSLETDMQETQYF. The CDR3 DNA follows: TGCGCCAGCAGCTCCCTTGAGACAGACATGCAAGAGACCCAGTACTTC.

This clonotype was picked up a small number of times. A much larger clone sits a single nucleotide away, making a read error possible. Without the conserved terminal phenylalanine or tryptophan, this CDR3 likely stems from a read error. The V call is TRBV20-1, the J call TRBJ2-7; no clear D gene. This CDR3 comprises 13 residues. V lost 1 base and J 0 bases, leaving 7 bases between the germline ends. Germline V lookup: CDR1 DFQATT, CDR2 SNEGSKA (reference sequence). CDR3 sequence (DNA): TGCAGTGCTAGAGCCAGAAGCTCCTACGAGCAGTACCTC. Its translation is CSARARSSYEQYL.

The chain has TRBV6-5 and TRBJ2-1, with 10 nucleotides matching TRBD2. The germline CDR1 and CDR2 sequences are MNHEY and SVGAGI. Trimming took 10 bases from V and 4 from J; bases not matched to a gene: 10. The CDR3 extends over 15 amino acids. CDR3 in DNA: TGTGCCACCCTCCGACTAGCGGGCTCTTACAATGAGCAGTTCTTC. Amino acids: CATLRLAGSYNEQFF.

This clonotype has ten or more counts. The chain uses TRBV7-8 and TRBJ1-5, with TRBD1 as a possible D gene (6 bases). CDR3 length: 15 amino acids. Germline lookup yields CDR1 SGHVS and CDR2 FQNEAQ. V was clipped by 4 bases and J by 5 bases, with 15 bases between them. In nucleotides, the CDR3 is TGTGCCAGCAGCTCGCGACAGGACTTGCATCAGCCCCAGCATTTT. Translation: CASSSRQDLHQPQHF.

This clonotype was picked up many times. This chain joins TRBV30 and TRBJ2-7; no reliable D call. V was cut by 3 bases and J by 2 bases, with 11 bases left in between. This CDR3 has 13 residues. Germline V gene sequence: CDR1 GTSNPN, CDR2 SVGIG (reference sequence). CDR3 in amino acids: CAWRANGAYEQYF. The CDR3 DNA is TGTGCCTGGAGGGCCAACGGAGCCTACGAGCAGTACTTC.